A selection of T cell receptor beta chains follows, all from one sample in a study of post-analysis software for immune sequencing data. TCRdb processed the PCR reads anew with MiXCR; each CDR3 protein has one entry. There are roughly 650,000 distinct CDR3 sequences in the sample; roughly three fifths occur only once, and about 11% lies in the top ten. Sequencing was done on a sample of blood. The receptors stem from a girl between 2 and 10 years old with multiple sclerosis. Both conserved end residues are part of each CDR3. Each record gives: D gene, clone size, V gene, J gene, CDR3 DNA, CDR3 protein. D genes are given only for firm matches. Not all rows give a size; the values are once, few, many and, for expanded clones, a class.

-	few	TRBV6-5	TRBJ2-1	TGTGCCAGCAGCCCGCCCGAGGGCGGTGAGCAGTTCTTC	CASSPPEGGEQFF
-	-	TRBV6-5	TRBJ2-1	TGTGCCAGCAGTTGGCAGGAACTTGGCGATGAGCAGTTCTTC	CASSWQELGDEQFF
TRBD2	few	TRBV6-1	TRBJ2-1	TGTGCCAGCAGTGAAGTGATTAGCGGGTTCTACAATGAGCAGTTCTTC	CASSEVISGFYNEQFF
TRBD2	few	TRBV12-3/TRBV12-4	TRBJ2-1	TGTGCCAGCAGTTTAGGATCTAGCGGGATGGTTAGGGAGCAGTTCTTC	CASSLGSSGMVREQFF
-	-	TRBV6-2/TRBV6-3	TRBJ2-7	TGTGCCAGCAATAATGCGGGGACCTACGAGCAGTACTTC	CASNNAGTYEQYF
-	-	TRBV12-3/TRBV12-4	TRBJ1-2	TGTGCCAGCACCCCAGGTTACTATGGCTACACCTTC	CASTPGYYGYTF
-	few	TRBV12-3/TRBV12-4	TRBJ2-5	TGTGCCAGCAGTTTAGCGGGCAGTTCCCAAGAGACCCAGTACTTC	CASSLAGSSQETQYF
-	-	TRBV3-1	TRBJ2-2	TGTGCCAGCAGCGTGCAGGGTAGAAGCGGGGAGCTGTTTTTT	CASSVQGRSGELFF
TRBD2	-	TRBV20-1	TRBJ2-3	TGCAGTGCTGGGACTAGCGGGGGGGCCATCAAGCAGTATTTT	CSAGTSGGAIKQYF
TRBD1	-	TRBV7-9	TRBJ1-1	TGTGCCAGCAGCGGTCCAACAGGGGGCTGGGGAGCGAGCACTGAAGCTTTCTTT	CASSGPTGGWGASTEAFF
-	few	TRBV27	TRBJ2-1	TGTGCCAGCAGTTTTCTCTCCGGCAGTGAGCAGTTCTTC	CASSFLSGSEQFF
TRBD1	-	TRBV11-1	TRBJ2-1	TGTGCCAGCACCTCTGGACAGGGGCGCGATGAGCAGTTCTTC	CASTSGQGRDEQFF
TRBD2	-	TRBV18	TRBJ2-3	TGTGCCAGCCCAACCGGGGGGGGCTGGAAAGATACGCAGTATTTT	CASPTGGGWKDTQYF
TRBD1	-	TRBV5-1	TRBJ1-1	TGCGCCAGCAGCTCAATAACAGGGGTGAAGGGGGAGGCTGAAGCTTTCTTT	CASSSITGVKGEAEAFF
-	-	TRBV29-1	TRBJ2-7	TGCAGCGTTGAGTTTCTAGCATCGTACGAGCAGTACTTC	CSVEFLASYEQYF
-	few	TRBV10-3	TRBJ2-5	TGTGCCATCAGTGAGTCGAAACAGGGAAAGGAGACCCAGTACTTC	CAISESKQGKETQYF
TRBD2	-	TRBV28	TRBJ2-1	TGTGCCAGCAGTTTTCGCGGGAGGGCATTAGAGCAGTTCTTC	CASSFRGRALEQFF
-	few	TRBV29-1	TRBJ1-1	TGCAGTGGCATGAACACTGAAGCTTTCTTT	CSGMNTEAFF
TRBD2	few	TRBV12-3/TRBV12-4	TRBJ2-1	TGTGCCAGCAGTTTAGGGGGACCGGGACTAGCGTTAAATGAGCAGTTCTTC	CASSLGGPGLALNEQFF
-	few	TRBV20-1	TRBJ2-3	TGCAGCGTTATACGGGGACCGTTGCCAGATACGCAGTATTTT	CSVIRGPLPDTQYF
-	few	TRBV25-1	TRBJ2-3	TGTGCCAGCAGCCCGGACACGGCAGAAGATACGCAGTATTTT	CASSPDTAEDTQYF
-	few	TRBV4-1	TRBJ2-1	TGCGCCAGCAGCCGATACGCCGGCGGGAACTACAATGAGCAGTTCTTC	CASSRYAGGNYNEQFF
TRBD1	-	TRBV3-1	TRBJ2-7	TGTGCCAGCAGCGGGACAGACTACGAGCAGTACTTC	CASSGTDYEQYF
TRBD2	once	TRBV20-1	TRBJ2-1	TGCAGTGCTCGACTAGCGGGAGGGCCCCACAATGAGCAGTTCTTC	CSARLAGGPHNEQFF
-	-	TRBV7-3	TRBJ2-3	TGTGCCAGCAGCCCTCAGGGTGGAGATACGCAGTATTTT	CASSPQGGDTQYF
TRBD2	-	TRBV20-1	TRBJ2-7	TGCAGTGCGGGCCGGAACGGGGGGTACGAGCAGTACTTC	CSAGRNGGYEQYF
-	-	TRBV30	TRBJ2-5	TGTGCCTGGAGTGTAATTGCCGGAGAGACCCAGTACTTC	CAWSVIAGETQYF
-	-	TRBV12-3/TRBV12-4	TRBJ2-3	TGTGCCAGCAGGCCCCTCAGCGGGCCCACAGATACGCAGTATTTT	CASRPLSGPTDTQYF
TRBD2	-	TRBV14	TRBJ2-1	TGTGCCAGCAGCACCCGACTAGCCTGGGATGAGCAGTTCTTC	CASSTRLAWDEQFF